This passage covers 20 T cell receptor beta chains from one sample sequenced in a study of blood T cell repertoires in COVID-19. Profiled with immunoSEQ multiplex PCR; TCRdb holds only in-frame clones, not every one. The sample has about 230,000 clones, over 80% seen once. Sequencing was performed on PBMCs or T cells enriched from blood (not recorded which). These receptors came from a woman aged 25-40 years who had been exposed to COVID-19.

Written as DNA, the CDR3 is TGTGCCAGCAGCGCCGCCGGGACATCTAGCACTGAAGCTTTCTTT. Encoded protein: CASSAAGTSSTEAFF. The rearrangement uses TRBV11-3 and TRBJ1-1; maybe TRBD1 (6 bases). Trimming removed 5 bases at V and 4 bases at J, with 17 bases between. Per germline, CDR1 SGHNT and CDR2 YENEEA. The CDR3 length is 15 residues. Together with reference TRBV11-3 and TRBJ1-1, the CDR3 gives the full variable domain: EAGVVQSPRYKIIEKKQPVAFWCNPISGHNTLYWYLQNLGQGPELLIRYENEEAVDDSQLPKDRFSAERLKGVDSTLKIQPAELGDSAVYLCASSAAGTSSTEAFFGQGTRLTVV.

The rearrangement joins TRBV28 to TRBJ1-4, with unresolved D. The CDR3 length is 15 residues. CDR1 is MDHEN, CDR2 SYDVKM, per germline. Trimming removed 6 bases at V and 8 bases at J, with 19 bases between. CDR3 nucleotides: TGTGCCAGCAGCCAAGTGCGTACTGACGGGGAAAAACTGTTTTTT. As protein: CASSQVRTDGEKLFF.

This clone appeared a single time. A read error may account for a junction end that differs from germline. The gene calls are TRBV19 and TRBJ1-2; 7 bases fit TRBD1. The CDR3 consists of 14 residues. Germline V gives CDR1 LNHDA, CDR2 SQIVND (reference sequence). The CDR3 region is CASSPGYPGQKGYF. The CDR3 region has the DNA TGTGCCAGTAGTCCTGGATACCCGGGACAGAAGGGTTACTTC.

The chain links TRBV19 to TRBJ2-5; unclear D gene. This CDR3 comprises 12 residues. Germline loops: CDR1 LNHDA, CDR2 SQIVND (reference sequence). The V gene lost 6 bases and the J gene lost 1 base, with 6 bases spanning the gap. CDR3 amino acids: CASSHTQETQYF. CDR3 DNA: TGTGCCAGTAGCCACACCCAAGAGACCCAGTACTTC.

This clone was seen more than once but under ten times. DNA for the CDR3: TGTGCCAGCGGGGGAGGGTATCAGCCCCAGCATTTT. It yields the protein CASGGGYQPQHF. The chain links TRBV12-3 or TRBV12-4 to TRBJ1-5, with D possibly matching TRBD1 (5 bases). The length of the CDR3 is 12 residues. Trimming shortened V by 8 bases and J by 5 bases, and 10 bases separated the two germline ends.

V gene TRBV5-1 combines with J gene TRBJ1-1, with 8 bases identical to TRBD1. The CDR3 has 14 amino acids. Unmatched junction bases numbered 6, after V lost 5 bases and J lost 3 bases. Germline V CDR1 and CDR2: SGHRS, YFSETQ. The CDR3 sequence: CASRPTGGHTEAFF. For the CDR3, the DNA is TGCGCCAGCAGACCTACAGGGGGTCACACTGAAGCTTTCTTT.

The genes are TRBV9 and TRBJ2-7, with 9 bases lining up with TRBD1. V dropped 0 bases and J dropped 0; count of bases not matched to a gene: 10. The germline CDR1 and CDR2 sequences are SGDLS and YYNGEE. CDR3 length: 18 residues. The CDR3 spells CASSVGTGVGNISYEQYF. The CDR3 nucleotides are TGTGCCAGCAGCGTAGGGACAGGGGTCGGGAATATCTCCTACGAGCAGTACTTC.

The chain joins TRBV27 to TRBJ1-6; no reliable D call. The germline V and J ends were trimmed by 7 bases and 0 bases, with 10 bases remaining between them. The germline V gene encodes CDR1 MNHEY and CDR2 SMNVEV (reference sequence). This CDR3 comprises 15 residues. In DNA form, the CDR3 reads TGTGCCAGCAAGCCGTGGAGCTCCTATAATTCACCCCTCCACTTT. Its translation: CASKPWSSYNSPLHF.

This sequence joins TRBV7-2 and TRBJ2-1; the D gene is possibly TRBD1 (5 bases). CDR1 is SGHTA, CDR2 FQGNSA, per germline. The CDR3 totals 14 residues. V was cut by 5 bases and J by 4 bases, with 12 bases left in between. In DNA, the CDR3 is TGTGCCAGCAGCCAGCATAAGGGGTACAATGAGCAGTTCTTC. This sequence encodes CASSQHKGYNEQFF. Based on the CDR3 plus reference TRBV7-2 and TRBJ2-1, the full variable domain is GAGVSQSPSNKVTEKGKDVELRCDPISGHTALYWYRQSLGQGLEFLIYFQGNSAPDKSGLPSDRFSAERTGGSVSTLTIQRTQQEDSAVYLCASSQHKGYNEQFFGPGTRLTVL.

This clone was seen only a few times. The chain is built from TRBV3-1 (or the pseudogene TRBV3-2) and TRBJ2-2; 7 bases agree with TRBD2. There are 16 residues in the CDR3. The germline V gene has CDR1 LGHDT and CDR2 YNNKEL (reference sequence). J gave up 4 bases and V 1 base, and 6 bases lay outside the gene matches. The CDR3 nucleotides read TGTGCCAGCAGCCAAGGGCAAGCGGGGCTCACCGGGGAGCTGTTTTTT. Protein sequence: CASSQGQAGLTGELFF.

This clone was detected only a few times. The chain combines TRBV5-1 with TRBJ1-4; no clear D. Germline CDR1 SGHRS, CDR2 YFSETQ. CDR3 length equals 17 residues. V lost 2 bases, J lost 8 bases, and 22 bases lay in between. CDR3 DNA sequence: TGCGCCAGCAGCTTTGGTTCTTCAGGCCATCTACGAGAAAAACTGTTTTTT. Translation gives CASSFGSSGHLREKLFF.

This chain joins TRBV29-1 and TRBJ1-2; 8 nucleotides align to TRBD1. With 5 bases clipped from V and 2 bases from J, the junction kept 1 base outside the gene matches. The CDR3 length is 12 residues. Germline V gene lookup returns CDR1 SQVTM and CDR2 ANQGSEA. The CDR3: CSVRQGNYGYTF. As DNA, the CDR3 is TGCAGCGTTCGACAGGGGAACTATGGCTACACCTTC.

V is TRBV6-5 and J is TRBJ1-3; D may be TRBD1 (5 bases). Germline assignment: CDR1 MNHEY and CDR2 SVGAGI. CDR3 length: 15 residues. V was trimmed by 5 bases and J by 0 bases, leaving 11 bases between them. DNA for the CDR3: TGTGCCAGCAGTCTCACAGGACACTCTGGAAACACCATATATTTT. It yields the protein CASSLTGHSGNTIYF.

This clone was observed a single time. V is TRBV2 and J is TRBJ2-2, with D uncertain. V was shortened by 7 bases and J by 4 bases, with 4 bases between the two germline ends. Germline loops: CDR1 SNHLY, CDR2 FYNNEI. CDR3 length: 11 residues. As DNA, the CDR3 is TGTGCCAGCAAGAGCACCGGGGAGCTGTTTTTT. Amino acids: CASKSTGELFF.

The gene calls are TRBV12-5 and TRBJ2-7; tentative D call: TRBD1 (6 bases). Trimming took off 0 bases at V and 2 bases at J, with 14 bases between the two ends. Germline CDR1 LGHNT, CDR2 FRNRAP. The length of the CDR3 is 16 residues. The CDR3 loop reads CASGLVQGHLTYEQYF. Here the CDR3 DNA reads TGTGCTAGTGGTTTGGTACAGGGACACCTGACCTACGAGCAGTACTTC.

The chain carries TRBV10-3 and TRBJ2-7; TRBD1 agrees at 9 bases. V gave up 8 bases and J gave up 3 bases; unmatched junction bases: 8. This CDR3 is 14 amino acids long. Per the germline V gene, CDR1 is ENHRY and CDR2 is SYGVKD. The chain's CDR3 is CAIGRTGEDYEQYF. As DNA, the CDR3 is TGTGCCATCGGTAGGACAGGGGAAGACTACGAGCAGTACTTC.

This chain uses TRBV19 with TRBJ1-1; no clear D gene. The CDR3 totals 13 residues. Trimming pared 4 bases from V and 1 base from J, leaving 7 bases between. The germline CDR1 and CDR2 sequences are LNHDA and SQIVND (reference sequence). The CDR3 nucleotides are TGTGCCAGTAGTAGAGGGTCGAACACTGAAGCTTTCTTT. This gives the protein CASSRGSNTEAFF. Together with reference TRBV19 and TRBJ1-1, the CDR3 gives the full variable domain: DGGITQSPKYLFRKEGQNVTLSCEQNLNHDAMYWYRQDPGQGLRLIYYSQIVNDFQKGDIAEGYSVSREKKESFPLTVTSAQKNPTAFYLCASSRGSNTEAFFGQGTRLTVV.

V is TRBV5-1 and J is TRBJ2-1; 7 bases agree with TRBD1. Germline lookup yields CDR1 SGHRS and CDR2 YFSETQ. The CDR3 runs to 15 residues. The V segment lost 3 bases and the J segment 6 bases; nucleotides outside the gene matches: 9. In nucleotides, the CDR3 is TGCGCCAGCAGCTACCGACAGGGAACGGGCAATGAGCAGTTCTTC. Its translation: CASSYRQGTGNEQFF.

CDR3 nucleotides: TGTGCCAGCGACGGGGGAACTACCTACGAGCAGTACTTC. It specifies CASDGGTTYEQYF. This chain joins TRBV6-5 and TRBJ2-7, with D possibly being TRBD2 (6 bases). This CDR3 has 13 residues. CDR1 and CDR2 (germline): MNHEY, SVGAGI. Between the trimmed V and J ends, which lost 8 bases and 2 bases, there was a span of 13 bases.

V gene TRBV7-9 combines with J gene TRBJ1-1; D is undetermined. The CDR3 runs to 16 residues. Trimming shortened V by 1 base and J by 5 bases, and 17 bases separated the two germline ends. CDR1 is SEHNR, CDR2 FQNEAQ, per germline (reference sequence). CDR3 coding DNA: TGTGCCAGCAGCTTAGACCATGGAGTTTCGGGGACTGAAGCTTTCTTT. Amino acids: CASSLDHGVSGTEAFF.